The rows below give T cell receptor beta chains drawn from one sample of a study of shared clonotypes between healthy human individuals. Profiling relied on immunoSEQ multiplex PCR, and the TCRdb table lists in-frame clones only, not all of them. This table holds about 2.2 million clones, 90% to 95% found once. Sample: naive CD8+ T cells from PBMCs. The receptors stem from a man younger than 35 in good health. Some clones in this sample may be carry-over from other donors' samples. CDR3s include the opening cysteine and the closing phenylalanine or tryptophan. A D gene is named only where the DNA matches it firmly.

j_call | d_call | v_call | cdr3_aa
TRBJ2-5 | NA | TRBV14 | CASSGVSETQYF
TRBJ1-3 | TRBD1 | TRBV7-9 | CASSLTRIDQDRLWNTIYF
TRBJ2-2 | TRBD2 | TRBV27 | CASSLSTGLAGDGELFF
TRBJ1-2 | NA | TRBV5-4 | CASSLGRLVGLGYTF
TRBJ2-2 | NA | TRBV30 | CAWSVRITGELFF
TRBJ1-6 | NA | TRBV4-3 | CASSQGTGRNSPLHF
TRBJ2-7 | NA | TRBV4-1 | CASSQVWTDIYEQYF
TRBJ1-2 | NA | TRBV14 | CASSQERLPYGYTF
TRBJ2-7 | TRBD2 | TRBV7-9 | CASSPETSGMVYSYEQYF
TRBJ2-7 | NA | TRBV5-4 | CASSGTESYEQYF
TRBJ2-2 | TRBD1 | TRBV9 | CASSPTGYTGELFF
TRBJ2-1 | TRBD2 | TRBV28 | CASSPGLAAPGNEQFF
TRBJ2-1 | NA | TRBV27 | CASSLSPGASSYNEQFF
TRBJ2-3 | NA | TRBV7-9 | CASSFGEGAQYF
TRBJ2-1 | TRBD2 | TRBV7-2 | CASSSRTSGRDYNEQFF
TRBJ1-3 | NA | TRBV4-2 | CASSQDDISGNTIYF
TRBJ2-7 | TRBD1 | TRBV6-1 | CASSERDRIYEQYF
TRBJ2-5 | TRBD2 | TRBV4-3 | CASSPTSGRSETQYF
TRBJ2-2 | NA | TRBV11-2 | CASSSRTVNTGELFF